The rows below give T cell receptor beta chains drawn from one sample of a study of cytomegalovirus exposure and HLA in healthy donors. Sequencing used immunoSEQ multiplex PCR; TCRdb keeps in-frame clones, though not all of them. The table has approximately 100,000 clones, 76% seen once. Sequencing was performed on PBMCs. The receptors shown here come from a man aged 40-55 years in good health and CMV-seronegative. Both conserved end residues are trimmed from each CDR3. Each record gives: J gene, CDR3 length, V gene, CDR3 protein.

TRBJ2-1 | 16 | TRBV7-7 | ASSFGTSGGEIYNEQF
TRBJ1-2 | 12 | TRBV5-4 | ASSLAGTNYGYT
TRBJ1-2 | 16 | TRBV7-8 | ASNLGALGTASNYGYT
TRBJ2-7 | 12 | TRBV7-9 | SSSSRDRSYEQY
TRBJ1-1 | 9 | TRBV29-1 | SVEGGGGAF
TRBJ2-3 | 12 | TRBV11-2 | ASSLGVGGGAQY
TRBJ2-1 | 11 | TRBV6-5 | ASSYSQNNEQF
TRBJ1-5 | 12 | TRBV23-1 | ASISRDGNQPQH
TRBJ2-1 | 11 | TRBV27 | ASSKARLNEQF
TRBJ1-2 | 12 | TRBV19 | ASSRGSSRYGYT
TRBJ2-4 | 15 | TRBV5-8 | ASSRTGRVVIENIQY
TRBJ1-4 | 14 | TRBV25-1 | ASSESRTGGNEKLF